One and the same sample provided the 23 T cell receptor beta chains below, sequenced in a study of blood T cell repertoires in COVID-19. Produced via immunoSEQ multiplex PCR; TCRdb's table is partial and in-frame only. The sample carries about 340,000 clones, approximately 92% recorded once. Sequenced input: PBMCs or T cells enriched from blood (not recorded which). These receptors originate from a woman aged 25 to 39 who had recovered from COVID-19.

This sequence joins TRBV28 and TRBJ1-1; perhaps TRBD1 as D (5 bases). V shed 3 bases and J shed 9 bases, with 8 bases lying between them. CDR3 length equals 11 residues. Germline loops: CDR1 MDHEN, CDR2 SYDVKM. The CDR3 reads CASSFDSKAFF. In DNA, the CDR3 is TGTGCCAGCAGTTTTGACAGTAAAGCTTTCTTT.

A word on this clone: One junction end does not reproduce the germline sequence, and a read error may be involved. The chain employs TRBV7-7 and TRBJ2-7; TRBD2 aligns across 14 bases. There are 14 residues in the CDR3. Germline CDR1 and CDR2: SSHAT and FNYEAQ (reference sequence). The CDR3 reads CASSSGLAGVEQYF. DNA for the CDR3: TGTGCTAGCAGCTCGGGACTAGCGGGAGTCGAGCAGTACTTC.

The CDR3 DNA follows: TGTGCCAGCAGCTTTTCGGGACTAGCGGGGGGCTACGAGCAGTACTTC. Its protein is CASSFSGLAGGYEQYF. The chain is built from TRBV11-2 and TRBJ2-7; 15 bases line up with TRBD2. V dropped 3 bases and J dropped 3; count of bases not matched to a gene: 3. The CDR3 runs to 16 residues. Germline CDR1 reads SGHAT; CDR2 reads FQNNGV.

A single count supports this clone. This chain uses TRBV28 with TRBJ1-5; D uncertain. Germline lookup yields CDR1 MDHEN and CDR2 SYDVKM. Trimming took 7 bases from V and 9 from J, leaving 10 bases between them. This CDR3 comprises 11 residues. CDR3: CASTSGRPQHF. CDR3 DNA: TGTGCCAGCACGAGCGGGCGGCCCCAGCATTTT.

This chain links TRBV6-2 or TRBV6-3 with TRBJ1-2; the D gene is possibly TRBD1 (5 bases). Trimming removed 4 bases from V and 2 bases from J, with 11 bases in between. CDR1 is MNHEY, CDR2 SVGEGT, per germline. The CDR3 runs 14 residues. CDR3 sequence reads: CASSSPGLNYGYTF. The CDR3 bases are TGTGCCAGCAGTTCACCGGGACTCAACTATGGCTACACCTTC.

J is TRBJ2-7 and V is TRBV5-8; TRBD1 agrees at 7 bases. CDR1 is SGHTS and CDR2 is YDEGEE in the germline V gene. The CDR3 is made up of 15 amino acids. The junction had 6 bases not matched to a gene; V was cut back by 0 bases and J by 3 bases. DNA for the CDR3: TGTGCCAGCAGCTTGGTGGCAGGGGGAGTCTACGAGCAGTACTTC. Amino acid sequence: CASSLVAGGVYEQYF. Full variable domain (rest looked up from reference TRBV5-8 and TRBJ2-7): EAGVTQSPTHLIKTRGQQATLRCSPISGHTSVYWYQQALGLGLQFLLWYDEGEERNRGNFPPRFSGRQFPNYSSELNVNALELEDSALYLCASSLVAGGVYEQYFGPGTRLTVT.

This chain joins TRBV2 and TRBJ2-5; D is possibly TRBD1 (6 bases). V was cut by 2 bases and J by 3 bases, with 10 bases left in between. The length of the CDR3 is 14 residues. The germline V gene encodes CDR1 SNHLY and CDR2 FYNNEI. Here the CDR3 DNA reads TGTGCCAGCAGTGAATATCAGGGGAAAGAGACCCAGTACTTC. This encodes CASSEYQGKETQYF.

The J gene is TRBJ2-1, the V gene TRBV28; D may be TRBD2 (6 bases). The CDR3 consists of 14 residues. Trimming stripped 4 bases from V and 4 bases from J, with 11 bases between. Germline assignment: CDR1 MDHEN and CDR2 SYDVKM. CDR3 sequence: CASSSAGIYNEQFF. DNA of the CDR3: TGTGCCAGCAGTTCAGCGGGTATATACAATGAGCAGTTCTTC.

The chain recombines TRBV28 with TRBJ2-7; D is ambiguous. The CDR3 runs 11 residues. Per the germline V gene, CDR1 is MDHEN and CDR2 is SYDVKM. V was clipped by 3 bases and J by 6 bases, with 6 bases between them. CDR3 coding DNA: TGTGCCAGCAGTTTTCTCTCCGAGCAGTACTTC. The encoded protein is CASSFLSEQYF. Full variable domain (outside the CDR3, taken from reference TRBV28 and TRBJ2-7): DVKVTQSSRYLVKRTGEKVFLECVQDMDHENMFWYRQDPGLGLRLIYFSYDVKMKEKGDIPEGYSVSREKKERFSLILESASTNQTSMYLCASSFLSEQYFGPGTRLTVT.

The CDR3 loop is CASSRDNYEQYF. The CDR3 coding sequence is TGCGCCAGCAGCCGGGACAACTACGAGCAGTACTTC. The chain employs TRBV5-1 and TRBJ2-7, with a weak D call TRBD1 (6 bases). Germline V lookup: CDR1 SGHRS, CDR2 YFSETQ. The CDR3 consists of 12 residues. V shed 4 bases and J shed 3 bases, with 8 bases lying between them.

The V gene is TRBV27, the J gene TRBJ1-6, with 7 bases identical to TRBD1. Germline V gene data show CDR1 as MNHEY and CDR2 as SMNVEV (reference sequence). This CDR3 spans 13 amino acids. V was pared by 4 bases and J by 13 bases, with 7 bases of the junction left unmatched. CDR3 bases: TGTGCCAGCAGTTCCGACAGGGTTTCGCCCCTCCACTTT. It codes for CASSSDRVSPLHF.

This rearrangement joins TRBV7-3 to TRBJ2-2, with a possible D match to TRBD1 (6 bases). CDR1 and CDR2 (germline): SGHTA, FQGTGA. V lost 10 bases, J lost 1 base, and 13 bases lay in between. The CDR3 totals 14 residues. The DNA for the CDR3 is TGTGCCACCCGCTTACAGGGGAACACCGGGGAGCTGTTTTTT. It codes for CATRLQGNTGELFF.

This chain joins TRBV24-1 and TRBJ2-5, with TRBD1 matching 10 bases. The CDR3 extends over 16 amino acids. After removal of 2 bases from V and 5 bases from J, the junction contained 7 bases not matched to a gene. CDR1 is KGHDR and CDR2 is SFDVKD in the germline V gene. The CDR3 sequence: CATSDSTGTGVETQYF. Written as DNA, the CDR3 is TGTGCCACCAGTGATTCGACCGGGACAGGGGTGGAGACCCAGTACTTC.

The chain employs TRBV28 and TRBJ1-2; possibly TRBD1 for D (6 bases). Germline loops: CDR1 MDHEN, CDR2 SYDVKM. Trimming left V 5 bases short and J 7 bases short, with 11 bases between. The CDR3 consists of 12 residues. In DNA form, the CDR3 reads TGTGCCAGCAGTCCAGGGGAGTTTGGCTACACCTTC. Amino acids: CASSPGEFGYTF.

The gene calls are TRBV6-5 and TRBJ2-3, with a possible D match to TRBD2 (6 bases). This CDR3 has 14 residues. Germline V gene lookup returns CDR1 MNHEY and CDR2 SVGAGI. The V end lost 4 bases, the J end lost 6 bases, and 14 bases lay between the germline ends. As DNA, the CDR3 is TGTGCCAGCAGTTCGAGACCCCTAGCGGATACGCAGTATTTT. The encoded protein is CASSSRPLADTQYF.

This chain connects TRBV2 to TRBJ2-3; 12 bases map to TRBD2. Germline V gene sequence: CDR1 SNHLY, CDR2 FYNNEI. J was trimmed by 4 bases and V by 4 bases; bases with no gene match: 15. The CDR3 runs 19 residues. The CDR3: CASSATETSGLAGSDTQYF. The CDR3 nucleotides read TGTGCCAGCAGTGCCACCGAGACCTCGGGACTAGCGGGTTCAGATACGCAGTATTTT.

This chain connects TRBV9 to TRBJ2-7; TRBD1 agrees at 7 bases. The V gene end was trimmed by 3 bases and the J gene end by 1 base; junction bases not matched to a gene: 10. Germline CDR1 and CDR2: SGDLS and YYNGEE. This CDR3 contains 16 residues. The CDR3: CASSAGVDRTSYEQYF. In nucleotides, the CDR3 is TGTGCCAGCAGCGCAGGGGTGGACAGGACGTCCTACGAGCAGTACTTC. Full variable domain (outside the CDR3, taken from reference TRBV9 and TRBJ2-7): DSGVTQTPKHLITATGQRVTLRCSPRSGDLSVYWYQQSLDQGLQFLIQYYNGEERAKGNILERFSAQQFPDLHSELNLSSLELGDSALYFCASSAGVDRTSYEQYFGPGTRLTVT.

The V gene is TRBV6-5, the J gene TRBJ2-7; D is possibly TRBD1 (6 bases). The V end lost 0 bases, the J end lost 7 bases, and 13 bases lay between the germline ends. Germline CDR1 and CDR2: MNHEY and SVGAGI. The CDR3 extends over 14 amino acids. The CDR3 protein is CASSYSLGTGEQYF. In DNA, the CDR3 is TGTGCCAGCAGTTACTCGTTGGGAACAGGGGAGCAGTACTTC.

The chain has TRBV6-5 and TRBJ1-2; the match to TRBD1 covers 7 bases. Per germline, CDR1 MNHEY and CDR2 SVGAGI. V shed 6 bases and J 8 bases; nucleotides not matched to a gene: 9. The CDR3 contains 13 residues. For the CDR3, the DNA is TGTGCCAGCAGCCTTCAGACAGGGACCGGCTACACCTTC. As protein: CASSLQTGTGYTF.

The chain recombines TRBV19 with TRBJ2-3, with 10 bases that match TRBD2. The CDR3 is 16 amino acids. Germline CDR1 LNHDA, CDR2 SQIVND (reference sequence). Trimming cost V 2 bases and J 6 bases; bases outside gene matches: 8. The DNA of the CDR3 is TGTGCCAGTAGTATATATAGCGGGGGGAGAGCGGATACGCAGTATTTT. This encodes CASSIYSGGRADTQYF.

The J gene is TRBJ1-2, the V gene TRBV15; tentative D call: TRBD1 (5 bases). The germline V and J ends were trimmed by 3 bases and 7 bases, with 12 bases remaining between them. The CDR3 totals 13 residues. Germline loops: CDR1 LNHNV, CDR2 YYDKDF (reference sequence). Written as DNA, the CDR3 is TGTGCCACCAGCAGGGGCGGGGGAGGTGGCTACACCTTC. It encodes CATSRGGGGGYTF.

CDR3: CATSAPGQGVYEQYF. The CDR3 bases are TGTGCCACCAGTGCCCCGGGACAGGGGGTTTACGAGCAGTACTTC. The J gene is TRBJ2-7, the V gene TRBV24-1, with 11 bases fitting TRBD1. V trimming: 5 bases; J trimming: 4 bases; junction bases outside the gene matches: 6. This CDR3 has 15 residues. CDR1 KGHDR and CDR2 SFDVKD come from the germline V gene.

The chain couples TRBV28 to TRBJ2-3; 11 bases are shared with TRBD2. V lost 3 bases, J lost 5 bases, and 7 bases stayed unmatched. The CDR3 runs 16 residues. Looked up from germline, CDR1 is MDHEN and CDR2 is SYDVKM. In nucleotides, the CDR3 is TGTGCCAGCAGTTTGAGTAGCGGGAGGGCCGGAGATACGCAGTATTTT. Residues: CASSLSSGRAGDTQYF.